The clone carrying this T cell receptor beta chain was seen only a few times. Per the original methods: Reference gene primer amplification gave estimated nucleated cell counts. Assay: immunoSEQ multiplex PCR; the TCRdb copy retains only in-frame clones and omits some. The DNA was the basis for D and trimming; V, J and clone size are from that table. The sample yields 70,000 or so clones, 75% to 90% seen once. Patients at the Seattle site were enrolled during active infection and followed longitudinally. CDR1 is LGHDT, CDR2 YNNKEL, per germline (reference sequence). V lost 4 bases and J 3 bases, leaving 16 bases between the germline ends. CDR3 length: 16 amino acids. This record belongs to a study of blood T cell repertoires in COVID-19. Looking at the study overall: In each case, the material was cDNA or gDNA derived from T cells, B-cell-depleted T cells, or PBMCs.

V is TRBV3-1 (or the pseudogene TRBV3-2) and J is TRBJ1-5; D possibly corresponds to TRBD1 (5 bases). Sequenced input: peripheral blood. The origin of this receptor is a man between 50 and 59 years old with COVID-19, enrolled during active disease. The CDR3 here is CASSPVIRDYNQPQHF. CDR3 nucleotide sequence: TGTGCCAGCAGCCCCGTAATTAGGGACTACAATCAGCCCCAGCATTTT.